This T cell receptor (beta chain) was recovered during a study of blood T cell repertoires in COVID-19. Study context: From the United States, Italy and Spain came samples of acute and convalescent COVID-19. PBMCs, B-cell-depleted T cells, or T cells provided the cDNA or gDNA that made up the material.

Deletions cut 3 bases from V and 7 bases from J, with 9 bases between. Germline lookup yields CDR1 LNHNV and CDR2 YYDKDF (reference sequence). The CDR3 runs to 12 residues. Authors' methods: How many nucleated cells were present was estimated from reference gene primer amplification. This table comes from immunoSEQ multiplex PCR, and its TCRdb copy is limited to in-frame clones, with some not included. Clonal size and the V and J genes are those of that table, whereas D and trimming came from the DNA. The data hold a few hundred thousand clones, with over 65% observed a single time. The clonotype was recovered from a human donor with acute or convalescent COVID-19. The donor label of this sample is uncertain. J is TRBJ1-1 and V is TRBV15; D gene unclear. The sequenced material came from peripheral blood. CDR3 sequence: CATSRSGFEAFF. In nucleotides, the CDR3 is TGTGCCACCAGCAGGAGTGGTTTTGAAGCTTTCTTT.